This TCR beta chain is from a study of cytotoxic CD8 clonotypes in ibrutinib-treated CLL. Study-level information: The patient breakdown showed fewer than twelve relapsed/refractory and around 16 treatment-naive cases, with under 18 IGHV unmutated. There were, on average, approximately 260,000 productive templates and around 90,000 productive rearrangements per sample. Findings and limits, study-wide: Whereas clonality rose at ibrutinib response, it declined toward baseline at progression.

Clones were sequenced by immunoSEQ multiplex PCR, and TCRdb holds only the in-frame ones, with some missing. The sample includes 130,000 or so clones, about four fifths of them seen just once. CDR1 and CDR2 (germline): MGHRA, YSYEKL. This CDR3 contains 16 residues. The ends were cut back, 1 base at V and 3 bases at J, with 15 bases in the middle. Details on this clone: Its cognate antigen is unknown.

The chain couples TRBV4-1 to TRBJ2-5, with a tentative D call TRBD2 (7 bases). The starting material was PBMCs, obtained after 12 months of ibrutinib treatment. This receptor was obtained from a human donor with chronic lymphocytic leukemia. Written as DNA, the CDR3 is TGCGCCAGCAGCCAAGGGGGGGGGCTGCTAAAAGAGACCCAGTACTTC. Protein sequence: CASSQGGGLLKETQYF.